A selection of T cell receptor beta chains follows, all from one sample in a study of blood T cell repertoires in COVID-19. The assay was immunoSEQ multiplex PCR, and TCRdb's table has in-frame clones only and misses some. The sample has under 350,000 clones; under 90% are singletons. The sample was PBMCs or T cells enriched from blood (not recorded which). The receptors originated from a woman aged 55-70 years who had recovered from COVID-19. CDR3s include the opening cysteine and the closing phenylalanine or tryptophan. A D gene is named only where the DNA matches it firmly. Rows give clone size only sometimes, using once, few, many, or a class for an expanded clone.

V,D,J,size,DNA,CDR3
TRBV15,NA,TRBJ1-5,NA,TGTGCCACCAGGACAGGTAATCAGCCCCAGCATTTT,CATRTGNQPQHF
TRBV27,TRBD1,TRBJ1-2,NA,TGTGCCAGCAGTTGGGACAGTGGACGCGGCTACACCTTC,CASSWDSGRGYTF
TRBV5-1,TRBD2,TRBJ2-1,once,TGCGCCAGCAGAGAAAGACTAGCGGGGGTTAACAATGAGCAGTTCTTC,CASRERLAGVNNEQFF
TRBV11-3,TRBD2,TRBJ2-3,NA,TGTGCCAGCAGCCCCCTTCTAGGACTAGCGGGCCCAGAGGACACAGATACGCAGTATTTT,CASSPLLGLAGPEDTDTQYF
TRBV7-9,NA,TRBJ1-1,NA,TGTGCCAGCAGCTTAGTTTTTGGCTCGAACACTGAAGCTTTCTTT,CASSLVFGSNTEAFF
TRBV7-9,NA,TRBJ2-7,few,TGTGCCAGCAGCTTACTAGGGGTTCACACCTACGAGCAGTACTTC,CASSLLGVHTYEQYF
TRBV11-3,NA,TRBJ1-5,NA,TGTGCCAGCAGCCCCGACCGGGATCAGCCCCAGCATTTT,CASSPDRDQPQHF
TRBV24-1,NA,TRBJ2-1,NA,TGTGCCACCAGTGATGCCTCGGTGGAGTACAATGAGCAGTTCTTC,CATSDASVEYNEQFF
TRBV28,TRBD1,TRBJ1-6,NA,TGTGCCAGCAGCTCCTTTGGACAGGCGAGCTCCTATAATTCACCCCTCCACTTT,CASSSFGQASSYNSPLHF
TRBV6-1,NA,TRBJ2-7,NA,TGTGCCAGCAGTGAAGCGCTTTTGGACAGCTCCTACGAGCAGTACTTC,CASSEALLDSSYEQYF
TRBV19,NA,TRBJ2-1,NA,TGTGCCAGTAGTCCAGGGAGGAGCTCCTACAATGAGCAGTTCTTC,CASSPGRSSYNEQFF
TRBV14,TRBD2,TRBJ2-7,NA,TGTGCCAGCAGCCAGGGACTAGCGGGAGGTGGCTACGAGCAGTACTTC,CASSQGLAGGGYEQYF
TRBV11-2,NA,TRBJ2-3,NA,TGTGCCAGCAGCTCTATCCGCAGCACAGATACGCAGTATTTT,CASSSIRSTDTQYF
TRBV4-1,TRBD1,TRBJ1-2,once,TGCGCCAGCAGCCGCCAGCCCGGGACAGCAGATGGCTACACCTTC,CASSRQPGTADGYTF
TRBV6-6,TRBD1,TRBJ1-1,few,TGTGCCAGCAGTTACGGGGGGCACAGGGGGATGACTGAAGCTTTCTTT,CASSYGGHRGMTEAFF
TRBV2,NA,TRBJ2-1,NA,TGTGCCAGCAGTGTGGGCAGGGTAAATGACAATGAGCAGTTCTTC,CASSVGRVNDNEQFF
TRBV4-1,NA,TRBJ2-1,NA,TGCGCCAGCAGCCAAGACAGGGGAGCGCAGTTCTTC,CASSQDRGAQFF
TRBV7-9,NA,TRBJ2-3,NA,TGTGCCAGCGGGGAGCCGCAGTATTTT,CASGEPQYF
TRBV7-3,NA,TRBJ2-7,few,TGTGCCAGCAGCTTAATGCGCGGCGAGCAGTACTTC,CASSLMRGEQYF
TRBV4-1,TRBD1,TRBJ1-2,NA,TGCGCCAGCAGCCAATCGGACAGGGGAGGCTACACCTTC,CASSQSDRGGYTF
TRBV5-1,NA,TRBJ2-3,NA,TGCGCCAGCTTGGGGCAGGGCACAGATACGCAGTATTTT,CASLGQGTDTQYF
TRBV5-6,NA,TRBJ1-2,NA,TGTGCCAGCAGCCAGCCCAGACAGTCCCCTAACTATGGCTACACCTTC,CASSQPRQSPNYGYTF
TRBV18,NA,TRBJ1-2,NA,TGTGCCAGCTCACAGGGGGACAACTATGGCTACACCTTC,CASSQGDNYGYTF
TRBV11-2,NA,TRBJ2-2,NA,TGTGCCAGCAGGATAGCCACCGGGGAGCTGTTTTTT,CASRIATGELFF
TRBV28,NA,TRBJ1-5,NA,TGTGCCAGCAGTTCGCCAATCGAACTTTATAGCAATCAGCCCCAGCATTTT,CASSSPIELYSNQPQHF
TRBV7-3,NA,TRBJ1-1,NA,TGTGCCAGCAGCTTACAGCGTATGAACACTGAAGCTTTCTTT,CASSLQRMNTEAFF
TRBV3-1/TRBV3-2,TRBD1,TRBJ1-4,NA,TGTGCCAGCAGCCCTCCCGGGACAGGGCCTGCAACTAATGAAAAACTGTTTTTT,CASSPPGTGPATNEKLFF
TRBV3-1/TRBV3-2,TRBD2,TRBJ2-7,NA,TGTGCCAGCAGCCAAGAAGGTTGGGATAGCGGGGACTACGAGCAGTACTTC,CASSQEGWDSGDYEQYF
TRBV6-5,TRBD1,TRBJ2-7,NA,TGTGCCACTATGATAGTGGACAGGATCTACGAGCAGTACTTC,CATMIVDRIYEQYF
TRBV5-1,NA,TRBJ2-7,NA,TGCGCCAGCAGCGACGGAGGTGAGCAGTACTTC,CASSDGGEQYF
TRBV29-1,TRBD1,TRBJ1-1,NA,TGCAGCGTTGAAGGGTTCCCGGGACAGGGGATGAGCACTGAAGCTTTCTTT,CSVEGFPGQGMSTEAFF
TRBV5-1,TRBD1,TRBJ2-7,NA,TGCGCCAGCAGCTTTAAGGACAGGGGGGCCACCTACGAGCAGTACTTC,CASSFKDRGATYEQYF
TRBV5-4,TRBD1,TRBJ1-6,NA,TGTGCCAGCAGCCCGTCGGGACAGGGGAATTCACCCCTCCACTTT,CASSPSGQGNSPLHF
TRBV24-1,TRBD1,TRBJ2-1,NA,TGTGCCACCAGTGATTCGACAGGGGTTTTCTACAATGAGCAGTTCTTC,CATSDSTGVFYNEQFF
TRBV30,TRBD1,TRBJ1-5,NA,TGTGCCTGGGGAGACAGGGACCTCAATCAGCCCCAGCATTTT,CAWGDRDLNQPQHF
TRBV4-1,TRBD2,TRBJ2-7,once,TGCGCCAGCAGCCAAGTCCAACCCCAGACTAGCGGGAGACCCGAGCAGTACTTC,CASSQVQPQTSGRPEQYF
TRBV5-6,NA,TRBJ2-2,NA,TGTGCCAGCAGCTTTAGGGCGGGCGGGGAGCTGTTTTTT,CASSFRAGGELFF
TRBV29-1,TRBD1,TRBJ2-1,NA,TGCAGCGTCGGACAGGGGGCTTGGGAGCAGTTCTTC,CSVGQGAWEQFF
TRBV7-3,TRBD1,TRBJ1-6,NA,TGTGCCAGCAGCTTAGGAGGGGCAGGGGGCGATTCACCCCTCCACTTT,CASSLGGAGGDSPLHF
TRBV5-1,TRBD1,TRBJ1-6,NA,TGCGCCAGCAGTCGAGAGAGGGGGGACAGCCCATATTCACCCCTCCACTTT,CASSRERGDSPYSPLHF
TRBV19,NA,TRBJ2-5,NA,TGTGCCAGTAGTCCCCTGACTAATCCAGAGACCCAGTACTTC,CASSPLTNPETQYF
TRBV5-8,NA,TRBJ2-2,NA,TGTGCCAGCAGCCCGCTAAGGAGGACCGGGGAGCTGTTTTTT,CASSPLRRTGELFF
TRBV3-1/TRBV3-2,TRBD1,TRBJ1-5,NA,TGTGCCAGCAGCCTTACAGGGGGAAGAGATCAGCCCCAGCATTTT,CASSLTGGRDQPQHF
TRBV24-1,TRBD1,TRBJ1-2,NA,TGTGCCACAAGCCGGACAGGGGAAAACTATGGCTACACCTTC,CATSRTGENYGYTF
TRBV4-1,TRBD1,TRBJ1-5,NA,TGCGCCAGCAGCCCCTCCGGGACAGGGGGCTTCTCCAGCAGCAATCAGCCCCAGCATTTT,CASSPSGTGGFSSSNQPQHF
TRBV24-1,TRBD1,TRBJ2-2,once,TGTGCCACCAGTGTGGGACAGGGAAACACCGGGGAGCTGTTTTTT,CATSVGQGNTGELFF
TRBV9,NA,TRBJ1-1,NA,TGTGCCAGCAGCTCAGAACGGGCTGAAGCTTTCTTT,CASSSERAEAFF
TRBV28,TRBD1,TRBJ1-2,once,TGTGCCAGCAGTTTAGATGGGACAGAGAATGTCTACACCTTC,CASSLDGTENVYTF
TRBV2,NA,TRBJ1-6,NA,TGTGCCAGCACTAACCTACCCAATTCACCCCTCCACTTT,CASTNLPNSPLHF
TRBV7-9,TRBD1,TRBJ2-7,NA,TGTGCCAGCAGCACCCGACAGGGTATCTACGAGCAGTACTTC,CASSTRQGIYEQYF
TRBV5-1,NA,TRBJ1-1,NA,TGCGCCAGCAGCTTAGCCGGGGGGAACACTGAAGCTTTCTTT,CASSLAGGNTEAFF
TRBV28,NA,TRBJ1-3,NA,TGTGCCAGCAGTTTAGGAGGTCCCGGAAACACCATATATTTT,CASSLGGPGNTIYF
TRBV18,TRBD1,TRBJ1-1,NA,TGTGCCAGCTCGCAGGTTGGGACAGCGTCGAACACTGAAGCTTTCTTT,CASSQVGTASNTEAFF
TRBV28,NA,TRBJ1-5,NA,TGTGCCAGCAGTTATCAGACAGGTAGCAATCAGCCCCAGCATTTT,CASSYQTGSNQPQHF
TRBV28,NA,TRBJ1-4,NA,TGTGCCAGCAGTTTATACCGGAGAGATGATGAAAAACTGTTTTTT,CASSLYRRDDEKLFF
TRBV27,TRBD1,TRBJ2-7,NA,TGTGCCAGCAGCCCCGGGACAGGTTTATACGAGCAGTACTTC,CASSPGTGLYEQYF
TRBV7-3,NA,TRBJ1-1,NA,TGTGCCAGCAGTGACTTCGATGACGAGGCTTTCTTT,CASSDFDDEAFF
TRBV5-1,TRBD1,TRBJ1-1,NA,TGCGCCAGCAGTAATGACAGGGGGAACACTGAAGCTTTCTTT,CASSNDRGNTEAFF
TRBV3-1/TRBV3-2,NA,TRBJ1-4,NA,TGTGCCAGCAGCCCGGGAGGGTTTAATGAAAAACTGTTTTTT,CASSPGGFNEKLFF